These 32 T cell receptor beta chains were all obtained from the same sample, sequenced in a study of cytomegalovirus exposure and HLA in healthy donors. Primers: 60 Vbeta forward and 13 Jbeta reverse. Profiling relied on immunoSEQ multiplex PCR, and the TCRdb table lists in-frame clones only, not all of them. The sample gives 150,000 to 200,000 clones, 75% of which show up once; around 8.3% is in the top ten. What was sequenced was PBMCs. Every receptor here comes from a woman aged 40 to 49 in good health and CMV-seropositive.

CDR3 residues: CASSQAGTGSSYEQYF. CDR3 DNA sequence: TGCGCCAGCAGCCAGGCCGGGACAGGGAGCTCCTACGAGCAGTACTTC. The rearrangement uses TRBV4-3 and TRBJ2-7; 9 positions match TRBD1. The V gene's germline CDR1 is LGHNA and CDR2 YSLEER. The CDR3 has 16 residues. V trimming: 3 bases; J trimming: 0 bases; junction bases outside the gene matches: 6.

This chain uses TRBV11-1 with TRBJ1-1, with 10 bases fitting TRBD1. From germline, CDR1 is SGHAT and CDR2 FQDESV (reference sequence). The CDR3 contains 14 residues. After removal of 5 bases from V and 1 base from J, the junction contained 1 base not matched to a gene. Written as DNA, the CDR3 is TGTGCCAGCAGCAGGGACAGGGGGAACACTGAAGCTTTCTTT. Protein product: CASSRDRGNTEAFF.

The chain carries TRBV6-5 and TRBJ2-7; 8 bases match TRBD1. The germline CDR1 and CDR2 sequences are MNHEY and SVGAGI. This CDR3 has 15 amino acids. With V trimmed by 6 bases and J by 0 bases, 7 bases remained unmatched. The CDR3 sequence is CASSLQGTGSYEQYF. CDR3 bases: TGTGCCAGCAGCCTACAGGGGACAGGCTCCTACGAGCAGTACTTC.

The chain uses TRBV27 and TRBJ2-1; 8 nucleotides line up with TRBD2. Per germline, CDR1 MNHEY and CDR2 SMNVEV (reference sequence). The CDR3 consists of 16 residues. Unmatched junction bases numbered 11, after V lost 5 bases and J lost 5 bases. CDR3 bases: TGTGCCAGCAGTCCCCCTTACGGGAGGGTTAACAATGAGCAGTTCTTC. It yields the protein CASSPPYGRVNNEQFF.

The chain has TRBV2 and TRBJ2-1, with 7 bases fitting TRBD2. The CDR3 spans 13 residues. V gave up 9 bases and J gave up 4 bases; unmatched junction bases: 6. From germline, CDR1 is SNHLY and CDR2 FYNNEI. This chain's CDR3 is CARAGTIYNEQFF. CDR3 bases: TGTGCCAGGGCCGGGACTATTTACAATGAGCAGTTCTTC.

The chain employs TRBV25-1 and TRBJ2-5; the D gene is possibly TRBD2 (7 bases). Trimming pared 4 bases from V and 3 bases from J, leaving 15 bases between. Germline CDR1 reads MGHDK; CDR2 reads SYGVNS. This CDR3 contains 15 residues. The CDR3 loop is CASSAIGGQEETQYF. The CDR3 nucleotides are TGTGCCAGCAGTGCGATCGGGGGGCAGGAAGAGACCCAGTACTTC. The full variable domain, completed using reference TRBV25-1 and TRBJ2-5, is EADIYQTPRYLVIGTGKKITLECSQTMGHDKMYWYQQDPGMELHLIHYSYGVNSTEKGDLSSESTVSRIRTEHFPLTLESARPSHTSQYLCASSAIGGQEETQYFGPGTRLLVL.

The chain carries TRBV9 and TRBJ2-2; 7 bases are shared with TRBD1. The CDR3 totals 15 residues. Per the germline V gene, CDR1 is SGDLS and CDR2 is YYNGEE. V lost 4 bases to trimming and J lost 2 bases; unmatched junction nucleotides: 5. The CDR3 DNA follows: TGTGCCAGCAGCCCCGGGACAGTTAACACCGGGGAGCTGTTTTTT. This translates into CASSPGTVNTGELFF.

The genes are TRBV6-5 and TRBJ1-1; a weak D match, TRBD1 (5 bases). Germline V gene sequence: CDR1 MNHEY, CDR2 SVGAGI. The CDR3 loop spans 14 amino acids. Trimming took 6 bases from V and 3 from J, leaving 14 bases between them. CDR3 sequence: CASSGRPGYTEAFF. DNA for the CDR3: TGTGCCAGCAGCGGTAGGCCAGGGTACACTGAAGCTTTCTTT.

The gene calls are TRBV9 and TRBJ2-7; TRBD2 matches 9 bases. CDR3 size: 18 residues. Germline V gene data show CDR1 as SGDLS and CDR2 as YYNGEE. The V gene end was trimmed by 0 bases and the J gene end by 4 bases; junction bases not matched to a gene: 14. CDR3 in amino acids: CASSVGASGMPLEYEQYF. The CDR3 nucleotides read TGTGCCAGCAGCGTAGGCGCTAGCGGGATGCCCCTTGAGTACGAGCAGTACTTC.

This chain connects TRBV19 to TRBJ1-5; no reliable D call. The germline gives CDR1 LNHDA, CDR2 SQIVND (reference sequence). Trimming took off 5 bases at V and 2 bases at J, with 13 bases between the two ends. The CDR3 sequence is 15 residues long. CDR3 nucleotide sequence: TGTGCCAGTAGTCACGAAGCGAGGGGCAATCAGCCCCAGCATTTT. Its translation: CASSHEARGNQPQHF.

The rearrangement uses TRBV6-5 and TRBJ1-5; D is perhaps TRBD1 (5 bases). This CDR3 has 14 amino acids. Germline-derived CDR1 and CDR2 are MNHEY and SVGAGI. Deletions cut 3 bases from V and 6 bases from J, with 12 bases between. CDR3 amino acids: CASSYRGNGQPQHF. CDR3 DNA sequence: TGTGCCAGCAGTTATAGGGGAAACGGTCAGCCCCAGCATTTT.

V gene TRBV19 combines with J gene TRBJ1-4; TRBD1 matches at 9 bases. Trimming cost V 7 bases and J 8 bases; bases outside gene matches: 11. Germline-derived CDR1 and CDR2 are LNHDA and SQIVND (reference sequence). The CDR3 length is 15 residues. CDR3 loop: CASTKAGQGGEKLFF. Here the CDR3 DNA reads TGTGCCAGTACAAAAGCGGGACAGGGAGGAGAAAAACTGTTTTTT.

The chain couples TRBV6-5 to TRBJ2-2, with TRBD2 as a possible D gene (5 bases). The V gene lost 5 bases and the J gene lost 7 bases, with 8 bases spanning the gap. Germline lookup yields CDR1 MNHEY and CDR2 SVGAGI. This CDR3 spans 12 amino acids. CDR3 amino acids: CASSPGDGELFF. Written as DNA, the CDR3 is TGTGCCAGCAGTCCCGGGGACGGGGAGCTGTTTTTT.

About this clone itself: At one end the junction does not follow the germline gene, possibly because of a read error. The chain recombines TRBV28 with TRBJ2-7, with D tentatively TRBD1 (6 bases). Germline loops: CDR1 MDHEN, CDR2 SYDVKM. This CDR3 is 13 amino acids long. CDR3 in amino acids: CASRGTPTYGQYF. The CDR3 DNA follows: TGTGCCAGCAGGGGGACACCAACCTACGGGCAGTACTTC.

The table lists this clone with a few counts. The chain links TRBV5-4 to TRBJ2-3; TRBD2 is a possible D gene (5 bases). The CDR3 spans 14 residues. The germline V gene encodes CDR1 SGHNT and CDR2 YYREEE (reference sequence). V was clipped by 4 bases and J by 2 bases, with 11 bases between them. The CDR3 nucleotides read TGTGCCAGCAGCCCGGGAAAATTCACAGATACGCAGTATTTT. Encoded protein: CASSPGKFTDTQYF.

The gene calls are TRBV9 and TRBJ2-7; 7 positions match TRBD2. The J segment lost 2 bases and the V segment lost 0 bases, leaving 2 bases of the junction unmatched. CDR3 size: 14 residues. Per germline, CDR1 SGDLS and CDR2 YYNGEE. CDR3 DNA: TGTGCCAGCAGCGTAGGTGGGAGGGCCTACGAGCAGTACTTC. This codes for CASSVGGRAYEQYF.

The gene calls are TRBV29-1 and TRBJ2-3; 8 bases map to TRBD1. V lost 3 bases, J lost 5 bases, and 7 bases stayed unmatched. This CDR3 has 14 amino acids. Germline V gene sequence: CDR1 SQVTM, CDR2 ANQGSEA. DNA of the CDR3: TGCAGCGTTGATAGCGGACAGGGAGAAGATACGCAGTATTTT. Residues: CSVDSGQGEDTQYF.

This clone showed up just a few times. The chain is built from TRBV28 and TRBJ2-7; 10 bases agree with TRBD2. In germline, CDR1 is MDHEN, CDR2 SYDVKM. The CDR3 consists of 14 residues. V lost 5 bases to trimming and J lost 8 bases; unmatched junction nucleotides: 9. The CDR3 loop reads CASSPGERGGKQYF. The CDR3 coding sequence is TGTGCCAGCAGTCCAGGGGAGCGGGGGGGTAAGCAGTACTTC.

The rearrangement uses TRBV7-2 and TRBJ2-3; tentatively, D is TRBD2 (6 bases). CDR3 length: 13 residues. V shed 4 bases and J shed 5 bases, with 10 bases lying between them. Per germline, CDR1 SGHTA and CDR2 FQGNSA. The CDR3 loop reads CASSSRGLDTQYF. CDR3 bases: TGTGCCAGCAGCTCGCGGGGACTAGATACGCAGTATTTT. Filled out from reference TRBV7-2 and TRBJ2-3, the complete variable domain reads GAGVSQSPSNKVTEKGKDVELRCDPISGHTALYWYRQSLGQGLEFLIYFQGNSAPDKSGLPSDRFSAERTGGSVSTLTIQRTQQEDSAVYLCASSSRGLDTQYFGPGTRLTVL.

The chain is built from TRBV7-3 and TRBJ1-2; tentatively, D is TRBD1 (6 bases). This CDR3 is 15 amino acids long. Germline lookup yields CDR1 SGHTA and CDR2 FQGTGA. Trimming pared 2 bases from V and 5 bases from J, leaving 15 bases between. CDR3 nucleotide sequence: TGTGCCAGCAGCTTATCAGGGGACCTAGGGTATGGCTACACCTTC. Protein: CASSLSGDLGYGYTF. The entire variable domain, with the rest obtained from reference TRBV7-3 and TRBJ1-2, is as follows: GAGVSQTPSNKVTEKGKYVELRCDPISGHTALYWYRQSLGQGPEFLIYFQGTGAADDSGLPNDRFFAVRPEGSVSTLKIQRTERGDSAVYLCASSLSGDLGYGYTFGSGTRLTVV.

CDR3 coding DNA: TGTGCCAGCAGGTCCTCTTCGGAGTCTGGAAACACCATATATTTT. Its protein is CASRSSSESGNTIYF. V usage is TRBV7-2 and J usage is TRBJ1-3; D gene ambiguous. Germline V CDR1 and CDR2: SGHTA, FQGNSA. This CDR3 spans 15 amino acids. Trimming cost V 6 bases and J 1 base, with 13 bases left between them.

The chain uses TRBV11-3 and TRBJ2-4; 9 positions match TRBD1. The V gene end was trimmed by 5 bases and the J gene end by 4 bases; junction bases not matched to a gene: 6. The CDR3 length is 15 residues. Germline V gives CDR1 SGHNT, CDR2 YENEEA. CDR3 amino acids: CASSPGGQGKNIQYF. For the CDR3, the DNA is TGTGCCAGCAGCCCCGGCGGACAGGGGAAAAACATTCAGTACTTC.

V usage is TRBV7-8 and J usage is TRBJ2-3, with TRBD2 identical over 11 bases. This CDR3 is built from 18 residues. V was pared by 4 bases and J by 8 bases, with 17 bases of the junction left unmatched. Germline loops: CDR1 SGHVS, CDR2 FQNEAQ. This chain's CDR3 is CASSSRASTSGVGGTQYF. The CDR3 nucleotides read TGTGCCAGCAGCTCCCGAGCCTCGACTAGCGGGGTCGGAGGTACGCAGTATTTT.

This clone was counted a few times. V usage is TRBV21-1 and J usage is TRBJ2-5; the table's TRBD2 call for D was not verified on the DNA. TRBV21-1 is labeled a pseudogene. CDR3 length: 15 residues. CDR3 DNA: TGTGCCAGCAGCACCTGCGGGAGGGCCGGTGAGACCCAGTACTTC. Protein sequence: CASSTCGRAGETQYF.

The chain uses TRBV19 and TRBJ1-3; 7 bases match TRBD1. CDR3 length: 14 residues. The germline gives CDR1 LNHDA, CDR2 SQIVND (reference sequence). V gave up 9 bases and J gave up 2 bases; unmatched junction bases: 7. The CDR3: CASAIDRAGNTIYF. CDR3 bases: TGTGCCAGCGCAATTGACAGGGCTGGAAACACCATATATTTT.

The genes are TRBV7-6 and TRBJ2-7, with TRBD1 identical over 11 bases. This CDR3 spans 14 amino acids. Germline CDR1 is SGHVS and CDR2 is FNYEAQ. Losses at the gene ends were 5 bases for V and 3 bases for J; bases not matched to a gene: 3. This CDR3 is CASSGGTGGYEQYF. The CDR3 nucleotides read TGTGCCAGCAGCGGGGGGACAGGGGGCTACGAGCAGTACTTC.

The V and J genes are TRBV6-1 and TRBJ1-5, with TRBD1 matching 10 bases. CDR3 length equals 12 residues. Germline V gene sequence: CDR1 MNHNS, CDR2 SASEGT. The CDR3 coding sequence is TGTGCGACAGGGGGCTCAAATCAGCCCCAGCATTTT. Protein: CATGGSNQPQHF.

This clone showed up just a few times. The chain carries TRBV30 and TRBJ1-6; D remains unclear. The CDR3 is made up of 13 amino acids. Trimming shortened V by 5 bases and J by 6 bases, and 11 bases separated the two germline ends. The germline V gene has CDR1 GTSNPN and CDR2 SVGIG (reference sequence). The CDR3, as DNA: TGTGCCTGGGCCTACCGGGGTAATTCACCCCTCCACTTT. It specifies CAWAYRGNSPLHF.

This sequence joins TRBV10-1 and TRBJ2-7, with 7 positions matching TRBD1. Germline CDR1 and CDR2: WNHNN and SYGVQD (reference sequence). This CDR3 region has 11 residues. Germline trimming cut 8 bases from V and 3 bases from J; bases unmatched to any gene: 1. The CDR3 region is CASGDSYEQYF. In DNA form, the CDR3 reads TGCGCCAGCGGGGACAGCTACGAGCAGTACTTC.

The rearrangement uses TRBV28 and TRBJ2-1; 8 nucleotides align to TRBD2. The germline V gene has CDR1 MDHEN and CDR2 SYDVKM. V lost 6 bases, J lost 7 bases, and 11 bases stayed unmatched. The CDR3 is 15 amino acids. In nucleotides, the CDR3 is TGTGCCAGCAGCGGGAGGGCAAACGCGAATAATGAGCAGTTCTTC. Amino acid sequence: CASSGRANANNEQFF.

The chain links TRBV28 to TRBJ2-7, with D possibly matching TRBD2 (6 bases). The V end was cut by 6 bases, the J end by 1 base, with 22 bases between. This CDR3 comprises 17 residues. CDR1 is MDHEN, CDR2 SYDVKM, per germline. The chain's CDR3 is CASSRLIGSPLSYEQYF. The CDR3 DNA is TGTGCCAGCAGCCGACTTATCGGGAGCCCTTTATCCTACGAGCAGTACTTC.

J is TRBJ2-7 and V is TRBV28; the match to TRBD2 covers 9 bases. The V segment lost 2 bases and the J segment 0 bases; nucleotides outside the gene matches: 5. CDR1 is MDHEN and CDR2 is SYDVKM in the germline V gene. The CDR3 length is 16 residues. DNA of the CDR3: TGTGCCAGCAGTTTACTAGCGGGAAGGGTCTCCTACGAGCAGTACTTC. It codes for CASSLLAGRVSYEQYF.